This T cell receptor beta chain originates from a study of cytomegalovirus exposure and HLA in healthy donors. Study findings and constraints: There were some public TCRs occurring in many donors, but most TCR sequences were rare.

V lost 10 bases to trimming and J lost 2 bases, with 15 bases between them. This CDR3 has 13 amino acids. Germline V gene data show CDR1 as LNHDA and CDR2 as SQIVND (reference sequence). Only in-frame clones appear in the TCRdb table, and some are missing; sequencing was by immunoSEQ multiplex PCR. In the table there are some 180,000 clones, approximately 86% of which are singletons. As regards this clone: The antigen remains unidentified.

The chain carries TRBV19 and TRBJ2-7; D possibly uses TRBD1 or TRBD2 (7 bases each). The source of this sequence is a man aged 25 to 40 in good health and CMV-seropositive. Sequencing was carried out using PBMCs. This CDR3 is CATGQGGTYEQYF. The CDR3 nucleotides are TGTGCCACGGGCCAGGGGGGGACCTACGAGCAGTACTTC.